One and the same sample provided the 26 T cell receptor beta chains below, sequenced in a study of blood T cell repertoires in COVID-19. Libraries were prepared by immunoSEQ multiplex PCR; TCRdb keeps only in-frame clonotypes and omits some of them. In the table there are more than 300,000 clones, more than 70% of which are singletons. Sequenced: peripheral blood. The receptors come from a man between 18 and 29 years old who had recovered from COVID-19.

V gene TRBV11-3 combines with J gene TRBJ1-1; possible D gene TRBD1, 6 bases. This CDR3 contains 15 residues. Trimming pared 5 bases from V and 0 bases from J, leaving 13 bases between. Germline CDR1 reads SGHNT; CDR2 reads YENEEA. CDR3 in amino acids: CASSPGGAMNTEAFF. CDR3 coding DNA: TGTGCCAGCAGCCCGGGGGGGGCTATGAACACTGAAGCTTTCTTT.

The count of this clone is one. The CDR3 spells CASSWRDEQFF. The CDR3 bases are TGTGCCAGCAGCTGGAGGGATGAGCAGTTCTTC. The genes are TRBV11-2 and TRBJ2-1, with D possibly TRBD2 on 6 matching bases. Deletions cut 4 bases from V and 8 bases from J, with 6 bases between. Germline loops: CDR1 SGHAT, CDR2 FQNNGV. The CDR3 runs 11 residues. Based on the CDR3 plus reference TRBV11-2 and TRBJ2-1, the full variable domain is EAGVAQSPRYKIIEKRQSVAFWCNPISGHATLYWYQQILGQGPKLLIQFQNNGVVDDSQLPKDRFSAERLKGVDSTLKIQPAKLEDSAVYLCASSWRDEQFFGPGTRLTVL.

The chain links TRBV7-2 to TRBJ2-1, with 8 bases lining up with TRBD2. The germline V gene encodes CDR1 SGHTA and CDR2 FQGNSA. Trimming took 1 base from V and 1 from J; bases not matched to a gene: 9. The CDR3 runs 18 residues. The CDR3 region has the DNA TGTGCCAGCAGCTTAGGGGGAGGCGGGGGGCTTTCCTACAATGAGCAGTTCTTC. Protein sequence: CASSLGGGGGLSYNEQFF.

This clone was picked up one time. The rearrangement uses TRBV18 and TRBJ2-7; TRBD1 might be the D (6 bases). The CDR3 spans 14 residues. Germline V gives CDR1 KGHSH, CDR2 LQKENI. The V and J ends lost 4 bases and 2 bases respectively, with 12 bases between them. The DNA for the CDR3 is TGTGCCAGCTCACGTGGGGGCAGTCCCTACGAGCAGTACTTC. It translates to CASSRGGSPYEQYF.

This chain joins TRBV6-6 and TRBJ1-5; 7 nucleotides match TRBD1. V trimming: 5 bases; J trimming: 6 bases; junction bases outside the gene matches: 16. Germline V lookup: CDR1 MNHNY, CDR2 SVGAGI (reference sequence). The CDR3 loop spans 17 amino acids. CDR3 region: CASSPQPDRFGGQPQHF. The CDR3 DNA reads TGTGCCAGCAGTCCTCAGCCGGACAGGTTTGGCGGTCAGCCCCAGCATTTT.

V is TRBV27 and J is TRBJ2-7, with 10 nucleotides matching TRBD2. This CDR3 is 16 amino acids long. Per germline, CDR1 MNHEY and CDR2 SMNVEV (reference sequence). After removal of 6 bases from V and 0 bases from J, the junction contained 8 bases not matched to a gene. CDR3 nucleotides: TGTGCCAGCAGCCGCGGACTAGCGGAGCTCTCCTACGAGCAGTACTTC. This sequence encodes CASSRGLAELSYEQYF.

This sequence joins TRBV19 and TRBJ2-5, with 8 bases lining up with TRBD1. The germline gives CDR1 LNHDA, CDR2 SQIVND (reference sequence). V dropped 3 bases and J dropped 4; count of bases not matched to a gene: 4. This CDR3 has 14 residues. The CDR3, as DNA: TGTGCCAGTAGTATCCAGGGGGCCGGAGAGACCCAGTACTTC. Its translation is CASSIQGAGETQYF.

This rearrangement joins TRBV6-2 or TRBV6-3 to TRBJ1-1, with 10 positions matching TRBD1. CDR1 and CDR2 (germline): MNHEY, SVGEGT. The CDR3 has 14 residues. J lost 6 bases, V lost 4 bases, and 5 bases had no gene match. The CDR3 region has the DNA TGTGCCAGCAGTTGGACAGGGGGAATGGCTGAAGCTTTCTTT. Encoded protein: CASSWTGGMAEAFF.

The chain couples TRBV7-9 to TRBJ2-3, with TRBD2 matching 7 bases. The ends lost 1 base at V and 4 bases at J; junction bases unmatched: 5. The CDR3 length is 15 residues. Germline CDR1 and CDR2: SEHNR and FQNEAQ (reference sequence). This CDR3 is CASSLGPGRSDTQYF. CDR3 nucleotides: TGTGCCAGCAGCTTAGGTCCCGGGAGGTCAGATACGCAGTATTTT.

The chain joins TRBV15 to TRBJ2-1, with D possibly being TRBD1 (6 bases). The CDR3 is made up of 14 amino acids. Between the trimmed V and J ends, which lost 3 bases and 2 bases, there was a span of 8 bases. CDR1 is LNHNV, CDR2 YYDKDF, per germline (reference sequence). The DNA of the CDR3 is TGTGCCACCAGCAGCGGACAGCCCTACAATGAGCAGTTCTTC. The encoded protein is CATSSGQPYNEQFF.

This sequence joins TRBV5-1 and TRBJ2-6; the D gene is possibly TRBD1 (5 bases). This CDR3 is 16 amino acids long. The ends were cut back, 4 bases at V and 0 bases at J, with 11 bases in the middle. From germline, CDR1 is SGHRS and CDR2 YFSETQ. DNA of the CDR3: TGCGCCAGCAGCCCTCAAACAGGCTCTGGGGCCAACGTCCTGACTTTC. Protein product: CASSPQTGSGANVLTF.

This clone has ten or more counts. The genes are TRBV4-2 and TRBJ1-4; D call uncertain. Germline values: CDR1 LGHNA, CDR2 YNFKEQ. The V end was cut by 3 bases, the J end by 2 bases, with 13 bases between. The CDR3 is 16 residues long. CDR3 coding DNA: TGTGCCAGCAGCCAGATCGATCGGTTGACTAATGAAAAACTGTTTTTT. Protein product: CASSQIDRLTNEKLFF.

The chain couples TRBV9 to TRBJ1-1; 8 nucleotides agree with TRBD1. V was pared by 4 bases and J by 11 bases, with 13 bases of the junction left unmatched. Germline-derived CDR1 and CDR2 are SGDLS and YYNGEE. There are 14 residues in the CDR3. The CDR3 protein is CASSPDRARKSAFF. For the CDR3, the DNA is TGTGCCAGCAGCCCGGACAGGGCGAGGAAGTCGGCTTTCTTT. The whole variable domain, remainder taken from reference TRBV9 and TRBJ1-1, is DSGVTQTPKHLITATGQRVTLRCSPRSGDLSVYWYQQSLDQGLQFLIQYYNGEERAKGNILERFSAQQFPDLHSELNLSSLELGDSALYFCASSPDRARKSAFFGQGTRLTVV.

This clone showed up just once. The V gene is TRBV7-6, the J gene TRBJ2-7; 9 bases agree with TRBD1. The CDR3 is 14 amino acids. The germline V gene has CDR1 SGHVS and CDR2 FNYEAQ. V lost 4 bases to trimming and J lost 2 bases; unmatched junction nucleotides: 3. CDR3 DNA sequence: TGTGCCAGCAGCTCGGGACAGGGACCCTACGAGCAGTACTTC. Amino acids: CASSSGQGPYEQYF. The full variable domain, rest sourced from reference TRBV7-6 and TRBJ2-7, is GAGVSQSPRYKVTKRGQDVALRCDPISGHVSLYWYRQALGQGPEFLTYFNYEAQQDKSGLPNDRFSAERPEGSISTLTIQRTEQRDSAMYRCASSSGQGPYEQYFGPGTRLTVT.

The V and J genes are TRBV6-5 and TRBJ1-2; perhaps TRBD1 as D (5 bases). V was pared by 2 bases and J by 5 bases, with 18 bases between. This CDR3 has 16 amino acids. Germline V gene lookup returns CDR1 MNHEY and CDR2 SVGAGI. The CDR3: CASSYGGTGPLYGYTF. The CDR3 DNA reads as TGTGCCAGCAGTTACGGGGGGACCGGACCACTATATGGCTACACCTTC.

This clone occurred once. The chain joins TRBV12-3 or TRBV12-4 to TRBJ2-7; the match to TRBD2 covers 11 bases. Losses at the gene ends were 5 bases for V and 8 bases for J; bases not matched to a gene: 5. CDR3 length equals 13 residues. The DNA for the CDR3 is TGTGCCAGCAGTCCGACTAGCGGGGAACAGCAGTACTTC. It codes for CASSPTSGEQQYF.

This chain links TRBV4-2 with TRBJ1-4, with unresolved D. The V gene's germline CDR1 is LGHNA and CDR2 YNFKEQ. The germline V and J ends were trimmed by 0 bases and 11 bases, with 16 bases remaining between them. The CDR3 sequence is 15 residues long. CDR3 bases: TGTGCCAGCAGCCAAGAGTTTAGAGGGTTGGAGAAACTGTTTTTT. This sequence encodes CASSQEFRGLEKLFF.

The chain's CDR3 is CASSLAGRTYEQYF. DNA for the CDR3: TGTGCCAGCAGCTTAGCTGGCAGAACCTACGAGCAGTACTTC. The chain links TRBV7-2 to TRBJ2-7, with D hard to call. V lost 0 bases and J 2 bases, leaving 8 bases between the germline ends. The CDR3 length is 14 residues. Per the germline V gene, CDR1 is SGHTA and CDR2 is FQGNSA.

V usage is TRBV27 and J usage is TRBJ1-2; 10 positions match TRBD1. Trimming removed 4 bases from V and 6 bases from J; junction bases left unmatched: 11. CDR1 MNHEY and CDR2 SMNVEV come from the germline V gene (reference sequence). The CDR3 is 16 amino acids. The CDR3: CASSSARTGGGNGYTF. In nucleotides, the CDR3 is TGTGCCAGCAGTTCCGCACGGACAGGGGGTGGGAATGGCTACACCTTC.

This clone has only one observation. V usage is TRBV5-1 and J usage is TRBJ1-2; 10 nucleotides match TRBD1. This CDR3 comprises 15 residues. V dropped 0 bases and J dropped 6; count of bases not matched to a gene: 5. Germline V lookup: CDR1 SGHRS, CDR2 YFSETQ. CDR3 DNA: TGCGCCAGCAGCTTGGTGGGACAGGGGACGGATGGCTACACCTTC. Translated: CASSLVGQGTDGYTF.

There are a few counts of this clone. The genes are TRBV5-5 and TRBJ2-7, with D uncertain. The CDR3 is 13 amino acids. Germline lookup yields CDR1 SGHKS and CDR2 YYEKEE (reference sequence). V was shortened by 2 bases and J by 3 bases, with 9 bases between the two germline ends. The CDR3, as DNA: TGTGCCAGCAGCTTTGTAACAGACTACGAGCAGTACTTC. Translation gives CASSFVTDYEQYF.

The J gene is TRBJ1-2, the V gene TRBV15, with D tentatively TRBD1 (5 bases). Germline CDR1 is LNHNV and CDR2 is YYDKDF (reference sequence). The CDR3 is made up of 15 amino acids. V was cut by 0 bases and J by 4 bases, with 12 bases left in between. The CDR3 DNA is TGTGCCACCAGCAGAGACCCAGGGCCTGGCTATGGCTACACCTTC. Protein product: CATSRDPGPGYGYTF. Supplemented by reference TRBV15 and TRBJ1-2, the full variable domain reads DAMVIQNPRYQVTQFGKPVTLSCSQTLNHNVMYWYQQKSSQAPKLLFHYYDKDFNNEADTPDNFQSRRPNTSFCFLDIRSPGLGDTAMYLCATSRDPGPGYGYTFGSGTRLTVV.

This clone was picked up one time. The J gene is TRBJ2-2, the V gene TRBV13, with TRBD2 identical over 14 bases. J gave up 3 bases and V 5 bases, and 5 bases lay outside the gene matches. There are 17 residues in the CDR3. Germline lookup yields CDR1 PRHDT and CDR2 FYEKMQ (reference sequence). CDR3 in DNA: TGTGCCAGCAGCCCCGGGACTAGCGGGGGTTACACCGGGGAGCTGTTTTTT. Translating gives CASSPGTSGGYTGELFF.

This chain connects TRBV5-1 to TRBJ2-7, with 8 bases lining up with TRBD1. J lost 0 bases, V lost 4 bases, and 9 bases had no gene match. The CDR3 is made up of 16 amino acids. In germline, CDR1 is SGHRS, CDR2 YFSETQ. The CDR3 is CASSDRDRSYSYEQYF. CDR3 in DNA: TGCGCCAGCAGCGACCGGGACAGGAGTTACTCCTACGAGCAGTACTTC.

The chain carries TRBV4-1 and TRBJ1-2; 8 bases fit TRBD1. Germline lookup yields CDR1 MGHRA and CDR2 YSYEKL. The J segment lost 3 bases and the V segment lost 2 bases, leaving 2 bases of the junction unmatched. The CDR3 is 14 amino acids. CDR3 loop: CASSQPDRDYGYTF. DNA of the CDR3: TGCGCCAGCAGCCAACCGGACAGGGACTATGGCTACACCTTC.

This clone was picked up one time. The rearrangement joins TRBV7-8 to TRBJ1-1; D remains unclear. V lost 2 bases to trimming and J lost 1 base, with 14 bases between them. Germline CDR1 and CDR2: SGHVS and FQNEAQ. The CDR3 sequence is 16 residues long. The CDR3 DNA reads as TGTGCCAGCAGCTTAAGAACACCCGAACCGAACACTGAAGCTTTCTTT. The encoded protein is CASSLRTPEPNTEAFF.